This entry is about one TCR beta chain. The data derive from a study of T cell changes during pregnancy in multiple sclerosis. There are 14 residues in the CDR3. J gave up 7 bases and V 7 bases, and 13 bases lay outside the gene matches. Germline values: CDR1 SNHLY, CDR2 FYNNEI. TCRdb keeps only in-frame clones here, not all; method: immunoSEQ multiplex PCR. The table shows 95,000 to 100,000 clones, with about 91% occurring only once. This chain links TRBV2 with TRBJ2-7; 7 nucleotides match TRBD1. This clonotype was sampled from a female donor with multiple sclerosis, enrolled in a pregnancy study. The source material was peripheral blood, sampled in the second trimester of pregnancy. CDR3 in amino acids: CASTRGPNKGEQYF. CDR3 sequence (DNA): TGTGCCAGCACGAGGGGGCCGAACAAGGGGGAGCAGTACTTC. Full variable domain (missing parts from reference TRBV2 and TRBJ2-7): EPEVTQTPSHQVTQMGQEVILRCVPISNHLYFYWYRQILGQKVEFLVSFYNNEISEKSEIFDDQFSVERPDGSNFTLKIRSTKLEDSAMYFCASTRGPNKGEQYFGPGTRLTVT.